The present T cell receptor beta chain was sequenced within a study of blood T cell repertoires in COVID-19. How the authors handled the data: Cell counts per sample came from amplifying reference gene primers. This table comes from immunoSEQ multiplex PCR, and its TCRdb copy is limited to in-frame clones, with some not included. The DNA was the basis for D and trimming; V, J and clone size are from that table. This sample yields 200,000 to 300,000 clones, of which about 87% are seen a single time; approximately 2.3% belongs to the top ten. V shed 4 bases and J shed 4 bases, with 13 bases lying between them. Germline CDR1 is LGHDT and CDR2 is YNNKEL (reference sequence). The CDR3 has 14 residues.

This sequence originates from a woman aged 35 to 49 with acute COVID-19. Sequencing input: PBMCs or T cells enriched from blood (not recorded which). This chain links TRBV3-1 (or the pseudogene TRBV3-2) with TRBJ1-2, with D possibly being TRBD1 (6 bases). The CDR3 here is CASSLDSSGYGYTF. The CDR3 nucleotides are TGTGCCAGCAGCCTGGACAGTTCAGGCTATGGCTACACCTTC.